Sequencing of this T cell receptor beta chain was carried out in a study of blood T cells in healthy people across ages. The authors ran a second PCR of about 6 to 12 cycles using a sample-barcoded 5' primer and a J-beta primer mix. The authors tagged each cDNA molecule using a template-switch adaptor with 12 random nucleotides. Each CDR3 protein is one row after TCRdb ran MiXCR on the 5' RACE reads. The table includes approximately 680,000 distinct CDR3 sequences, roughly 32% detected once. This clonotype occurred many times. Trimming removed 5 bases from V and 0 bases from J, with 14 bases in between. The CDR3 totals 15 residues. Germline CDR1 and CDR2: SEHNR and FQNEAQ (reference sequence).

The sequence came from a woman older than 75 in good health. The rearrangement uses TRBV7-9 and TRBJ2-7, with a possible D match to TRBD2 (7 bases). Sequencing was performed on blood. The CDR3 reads CASSRGATTSYEQYF. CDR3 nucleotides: TGTGCCAGCAGCCGGGGGGCTACCACCTCCTACGAGCAGTACTTC.